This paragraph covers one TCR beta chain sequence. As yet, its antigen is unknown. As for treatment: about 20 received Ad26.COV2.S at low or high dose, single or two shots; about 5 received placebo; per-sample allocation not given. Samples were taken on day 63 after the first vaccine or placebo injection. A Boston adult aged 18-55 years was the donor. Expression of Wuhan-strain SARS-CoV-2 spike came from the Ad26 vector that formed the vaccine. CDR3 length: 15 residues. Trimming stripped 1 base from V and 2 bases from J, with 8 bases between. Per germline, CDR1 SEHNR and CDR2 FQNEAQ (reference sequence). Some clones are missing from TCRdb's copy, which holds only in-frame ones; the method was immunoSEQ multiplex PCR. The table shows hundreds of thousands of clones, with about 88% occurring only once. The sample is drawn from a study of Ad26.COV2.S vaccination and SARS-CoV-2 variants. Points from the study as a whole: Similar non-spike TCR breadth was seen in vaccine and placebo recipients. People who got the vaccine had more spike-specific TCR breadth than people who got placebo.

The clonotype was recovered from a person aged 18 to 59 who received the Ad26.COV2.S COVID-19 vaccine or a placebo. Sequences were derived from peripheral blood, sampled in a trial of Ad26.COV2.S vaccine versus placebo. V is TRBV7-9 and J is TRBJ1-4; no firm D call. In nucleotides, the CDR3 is TGTGCCAGCAGCTTAGGTGGTTCCACTAATGAAAAACTGTTTTTT. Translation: CASSLGGSTNEKLFF.